This TCR beta chain was profiled in a study of neurological immune-mediated disorders. As to this clonotype: Its antigen is not identified.

This CDR3 is built from 14 residues. The trim removed 4 bases at V and 10 bases at J, leaving 5 bases unmatched. Per the germline V gene, CDR1 is SEHNR and CDR2 is FQNEAQ (reference sequence). A single run covered 15-18 subjects with over 180 million TCR-beta sequences. TCRdb recomputed calls from the 5' RACE reads with MiXCR, one row per CDR3 protein. The repertoire holds around 10,000 distinct CDR3 sequences, with under 25% as singletons. CD4+ or CD8+ T cells, 950,000 to 1,000,000 per library, were used for sorted libraries. Study-wide points: Private repertoires in all groups were suggested, as expanded clones shared no CDR3 amino acid sequences across subjects. HTLV-1-associated myelopathy led in TCR clonal expansion, while multiple sclerosis ranked lowest, below healthy controls.

Sample: CD8+ T cells from blood. This clonotype was sampled from a woman between 55 and 75 years old with HTLV-1-associated myelopathy (HAM/TSP). This chain links TRBV7-9 with TRBJ1-6, with 9 bases that match TRBD1. CDR3 loop: CASSWDREGSPLHF. CDR3 DNA: TGTGCCAGCAGCTGGGACAGGGAAGGCTCACCCCTCCACTTT.